This is a list of T cell receptor beta chains from one sample in a study of patients and donors after allogeneic stem cell transplantation. TCRdb analysed the RT-PCR reads with MiXCR anew, one entry per CDR3 protein. In the table there are about 410,000 distinct CDR3 sequences, 16% of which are singletons. Sequenced material: blood, either unsorted or a sorted T cell fraction (not recorded which). Receptor source: a human donor who was either an allogeneic HSCT recipient or a stem cell or donor lymphocyte infusion donor (not recorded which). It is not recorded whose cells these are; they may come from a transplant donor. CDR3s include the opening cysteine and the closing phenylalanine or tryptophan. D genes are given only for firm matches. Rows give clone size only sometimes, using once, few, many, or a class for an expanded clone.

>TRBJ2-3|TRBD1|TRBV6-2/TRBV6-3|.
TGTGCCAGCAGTTACGTTACAGGGGCGAGAGATACGCAGTATTTT
CASSYVTGARDTQYF
>TRBJ1-1|.|TRBV11-2|few
TGTGCCAGCAGCACTAGAGGGGAAGCTTTCTTT
CASSTRGEAFF
>TRBJ1-3|.|TRBV9|.
TGTGCCAGCAGCGTAGATATTTTCGGAAACACCATATATTTT
CASSVDIFGNTIYF
>TRBJ2-1|TRBD2|TRBV7-6|.
TGTGCCAGCAGCTCCGGCTGGGGGACTAACAAAATGGGGCAGTTCTTC
CASSSGWGTNKMGQFF
>TRBJ1-4|.|TRBV4-3|once
TGCGCCAGCAGCCTTAGAATGGGCCTTAATGAAAAACTGTTTTTT
CASSLRMGLNEKLFF
>TRBJ2-7|.|TRBV3-1|few
TGTGCCAGCAGCCCCCGATTGAGCCTGGCCGAGCAGTACTTC
CASSPRLSLAEQYF
>TRBJ2-1|TRBD1|TRBV29-1|few
TGCAGCGTTGTAAGGGGGCTGGATATGGATGAGCAGTTCTTC
CSVVRGLDMDEQFF
>TRBJ2-5|.|TRBV7-9|few
TGTGCCAGCAGCTTATTCCAGGGCGGAGAGACCCAGTACTTC
CASSLFQGGETQYF
>TRBJ2-3|TRBD2|TRBV5-6|.
TGTGCCAGCAGCTGGGGGGGTCTCACAGATACGCAGTATTTT
CASSWGGLTDTQYF
>TRBJ1-3|.|TRBV18|.
TGTGCCAGCTCACCAAAGATGACACCGCAAGTGGGCTCTGGAAACACCATATATTTT
CASSPKMTPQVGSGNTIYF
>TRBJ1-2|.|TRBV5-1|few
TGCGCCAGCAGCCCGGCCCAGGGCGAGTATGGCTACACCTTC
CASSPAQGEYGYTF
>TRBJ1-5|TRBD1|TRBV20-1|many
TGCAGTGCAAGGACAGGGGGGGACAATCAGCCCCAGCATTTT
CSARTGGDNQPQHF
>TRBJ1-2|TRBD1|TRBV19|.
TGTGCCAGTAGTATACCTTCGACAGGGCCTGGCTACACCTTC
CASSIPSTGPGYTF